Below, 27 T cell receptor beta chains from the same sample are listed, as sequenced in a study of blood T cell repertoires in COVID-19. Using immunoSEQ multiplex PCR, the repertoire was profiled, and TCRdb retains in-frame clones only, with some absent. The data hold about 210,000 clones, with approximately 83% observed a single time. Sequencing was done on a sample of peripheral blood. The receptors were gathered from a woman in her 40s with active or convalescent COVID-19.

This chain joins TRBV3-1 (or the pseudogene TRBV3-2) and TRBJ1-1, with D unresolved. The CDR3 contains 15 residues. V gave up 1 base and J gave up 1 base, with 10 bases separating them. Germline values: CDR1 LGHDT, CDR2 YNNKEL (reference sequence). Written as DNA, the CDR3 is TGTGCCAGCAGCCAAGGTTCCCGAGCGAACACTGAAGCTTTCTTT. Encoded protein: CASSQGSRANTEAFF.

This clone was seen just once. The chain is built from TRBV30 and TRBJ1-1, with 8 bases that match TRBD1. V gave up 3 bases and J gave up 10 bases; unmatched junction bases: 4. The CDR3 consists of 11 residues. Germline V lookup: CDR1 GTSNPN, CDR2 SVGIG (reference sequence). CDR3 protein: CAWSRTGGAFF. The CDR3 DNA reads TGTGCCTGGAGCCGAACAGGGGGAGCTTTCTTT.

This clone was counted a single time. This chain links TRBV9 with TRBJ2-1, with 7 bases that match TRBD2. Germline V gene lookup returns CDR1 SGDLS and CDR2 YYNGEE. The CDR3 extends over 17 amino acids. V shed 0 bases, J shed 4 bases, and the junction held 10 bases outside the gene matches. The CDR3 region is CASSVGVGSSGYNEQFF. CDR3 in DNA: TGTGCCAGCAGCGTAGGGGTGGGGTCTAGCGGTTACAATGAGCAGTTCTTC.

The rearrangement links TRBV5-1 to TRBJ1-1, with 8 bases matching TRBD1. CDR3 size: 15 residues. Germline CDR1 and CDR2: SGHRS and YFSETQ. V lost 4 bases to trimming and J lost 5 bases; unmatched junction nucleotides: 10. The CDR3 DNA reads TGCGCCAGCAGCCCTGGGACAGGTACGGGGACTGAAGCTTTCTTT. It encodes CASSPGTGTGTEAFF.

Remarks on this clone: This sample also contains other DNA sequences that code for the same CDR3. The CDR3 nucleotides read TGTGCCAGCAGCGTAGCGGGTGATACGCAGTATTTT. As protein: CASSVAGDTQYF. The genes are TRBV9 and TRBJ2-3; no definite D call. Trimming shortened V by 0 bases and J by 6 bases, and 5 bases separated the two germline ends. The CDR3 is 12 residues long. From germline, CDR1 is SGDLS and CDR2 YYNGEE.

The rearrangement uses TRBV5-1 and TRBJ2-1; 9 bases are a match to TRBD2. V lost 0 bases, J lost 4 bases, and 8 bases stayed unmatched. Germline assignment: CDR1 SGHRS and CDR2 YFSETQ. The CDR3 is 17 amino acids. The CDR3 DNA sequence: TGCGCCAGCAGCTTGGCGGTTAGCGGGGGCCTGTACAATGAGCAGTTCTTC. Translated, it gives CASSLAVSGGLYNEQFF.

The chain combines TRBV29-1 with TRBJ1-2; 8 bases line up with TRBD1. V trimming: 4 bases; J trimming: 4 bases; junction bases outside the gene matches: 8. The germline gives CDR1 SQVTM, CDR2 ANQGSEA. The CDR3 extends over 14 amino acids. CDR3 in amino acids: CSVVRAGGIYGYTF. The CDR3 bases are TGCAGCGTTGTAAGGGCAGGGGGCATCTATGGCTACACCTTC.

The count of this clone is one. This chain connects TRBV28 to TRBJ1-2, with 8 bases lining up with TRBD1. Per germline, CDR1 MDHEN and CDR2 SYDVKM. The CDR3 is 13 amino acids. J lost 2 bases, V lost 7 bases, and 3 bases had no gene match. The CDR3 coding sequence is TGTGCCAGCACCCGGACAGGGAACTATGGCTACACCTTC. It specifies CASTRTGNYGYTF.

The rearrangement uses TRBV14 and TRBJ1-6; possible D gene TRBD1, 6 bases. V was shortened by 0 bases and J by 14 bases, with 11 bases between the two germline ends. The germline V gene has CDR1 SGHDN and CDR2 FVKESK. The CDR3 is made up of 13 amino acids. This CDR3 is CASSQDGRQALHF. The CDR3 bases are TGTGCCAGCAGCCAAGATGGTAGACAGGCCCTCCACTTT.

The V call is TRBV4-1, the J call TRBJ1-5; D ambiguous. This CDR3 has 13 residues. Germline-derived CDR1 and CDR2 are MGHRA and YSYEKL. Trimming removed 0 bases at V and 5 bases at J, with 5 bases between. The CDR3 bases are TGCGCCAGCAGCCAAGAAAACTATCAGCCCCAGCATTTT. It yields the protein CASSQENYQPQHF.

The V and J genes are TRBV29-1 and TRBJ1-2; possibly TRBD1 for D (5 bases). V was clipped by 4 bases and J by 5 bases, with 17 bases between them. This CDR3 has 14 residues. Germline assignment: CDR1 SQVTM and CDR2 ANQGSEA. The CDR3 nucleotides read TGCAGCGTTGCACCTCGACAGCTTCGATATGGCTACACCTTC. Protein: CSVAPRQLRYGYTF.

V gene TRBV19 combines with J gene TRBJ2-5; no clear D. Per germline, CDR1 LNHDA and CDR2 SQIVND (reference sequence). This CDR3 region has 15 residues. Trimming removed 4 bases at V and 0 bases at J, with 12 bases between. The chain's CDR3 is CASSRLDSYQETQYF. Written as DNA, the CDR3 is TGTGCCAGTAGTAGGTTAGATTCCTACCAAGAGACCCAGTACTTC.

J is TRBJ2-5 and V is TRBV10-3; 7 bases align to TRBD1. Looked up from germline, CDR1 is ENHRY and CDR2 is SYGVKD. This CDR3 is built from 15 residues. J gave up 5 bases and V 0 bases, and 6 bases lay outside the gene matches. The CDR3: CAISESKQGNETQYF. CDR3 DNA: TGTGCCATCAGTGAGTCGAAACAGGGGAACGAGACCCAGTACTTC.

V is TRBV5-1 and J is TRBJ2-5, with 7 bases matching TRBD2. The V segment lost 4 bases and the J segment 6 bases; nucleotides outside the gene matches: 9. Germline CDR1 SGHRS, CDR2 YFSETQ. This CDR3 has 14 residues. The CDR3 loop is CASSPGEGWQTQYF. CDR3 nucleotide sequence: TGCGCCAGCAGCCCCGGGGAGGGGTGGCAGACCCAGTACTTC.

The gene calls are TRBV24-1 and TRBJ2-6; 9 bases are shared with TRBD1. Unmatched junction bases numbered 11, after V lost 3 bases and J lost 0 bases. Germline-derived CDR1 and CDR2 are KGHDR and SFDVKD. The CDR3 is 20 amino acids. The CDR3 DNA is TGTGCCACCAGTGATAGGGACAGGGATATTCGTTTCTCTGGGGCCAACGTCCTGACTTTC. Residues: CATSDRDRDIRFSGANVLTF.

This clone was picked up a small number of times. This chain connects TRBV14 to TRBJ2-3, with TRBD2 matching 7 bases. Germline V gene data show CDR1 as SGHDN and CDR2 as FVKESK. V lost 4 bases to trimming and J lost 8 bases; unmatched junction nucleotides: 3. The CDR3 runs to 12 residues. For the CDR3, the DNA is TGTGCCAGCAGCCCTAGCGGAGTTACGCAGTATTTT. Its translation: CASSPSGVTQYF.

The rearrangement uses TRBV9 and TRBJ1-5; D is unresolved. The CDR3 extends over 16 amino acids. Germline-derived CDR1 and CDR2 are SGDLS and YYNGEE. Between the trimmed V and J ends, which lost 0 bases and 0 bases, there was a span of 10 bases. The DNA of the CDR3 is TGTGCCAGCAGCGTAGGGGAGGGTCTTAGCAATCAGCCCCAGCATTTT. Protein product: CASSVGEGLSNQPQHF. Full variable domain (missing parts from reference TRBV9 and TRBJ1-5): DSGVTQTPKHLITATGQRVTLRCSPRSGDLSVYWYQQSLDQGLQFLIQYYNGEERAKGNILERFSAQQFPDLHSELNLSSLELGDSALYFCASSVGEGLSNQPQHFGDGTRLSIL.

CDR3 amino acids: CAWSGAGVGNTIYF. CDR3 in DNA: TGTGCCTGGAGTGGAGCAGGGGTAGGAAACACCATATATTTT. The chain links TRBV30 to TRBJ1-3; a possible D gene is TRBD1 (6 bases). CDR1 GTSNPN and CDR2 SVGIG come from the germline V gene (reference sequence). The CDR3 has 14 residues. Trimming stripped 1 base from V and 4 bases from J, with 11 bases between.

The rearrangement uses TRBV9 and TRBJ2-3; 13 nucleotides line up with TRBD2. The ends lost 2 bases at V and 9 bases at J; junction bases unmatched: 9. Looked up from germline, CDR1 is SGDLS and CDR2 is YYNGEE. This CDR3 region has 16 residues. This CDR3 reads CASSVSGLAGDHTQYF. As DNA, the CDR3 is TGTGCCAGCAGCGTGTCCGGACTAGCGGGAGATCACACGCAGTATTTT.

J is TRBJ1-2 and V is TRBV5-1; 11 bases line up with TRBD1. Looked up from germline, CDR1 is SGHRS and CDR2 is YFSETQ. V was pared by 4 bases and J by 2 bases, with 1 base of the junction left unmatched. This CDR3 has 14 residues. The DNA for the CDR3 is TGCGCCAGCAGCCGGGACAGGGGGAACTATGGCTACACCTTC. Translation gives CASSRDRGNYGYTF.

The chain's CDR3 is CASSDTSGGATYEQYF. CDR3 DNA: TGTGCCAGCAGCGATACCAGCGGGGGCGCAACCTACGAGCAGTACTTC. V gene TRBV3-1 (or the pseudogene TRBV3-2) combines with J gene TRBJ2-7; 8 bases match TRBD2. CDR1 is LGHDT and CDR2 is YNNKEL in the germline V gene (reference sequence). The V segment lost 5 bases and the J segment 2 bases; nucleotides outside the gene matches: 11. The CDR3 has 16 amino acids.

The count of this clone is one. This chain links TRBV7-3 with TRBJ1-1; 7 nucleotides line up with TRBD1. Germline V lookup: CDR1 SGHTA, CDR2 FQGTGA. The V segment lost 5 bases and the J segment 6 bases; nucleotides outside the gene matches: 9. The length of the CDR3 is 14 residues. The CDR3 sequence: CASSARTGAPEAFF. CDR3 DNA sequence: TGTGCCAGCAGCGCCAGGACAGGAGCTCCTGAAGCTTTCTTT.

J is TRBJ1-3 and V is TRBV6-5, with a weak D call TRBD1 (6 bases). Deletions cut 1 base from V and 4 bases from J, with 11 bases between. Per germline, CDR1 MNHEY and CDR2 SVGAGI. The CDR3 is made up of 15 amino acids. This CDR3 is CASSYFTGSGNTIYF. In DNA, the CDR3 is TGTGCCAGCAGTTACTTTACAGGGTCAGGAAACACCATATATTTT.

V and J are TRBV28 and TRBJ1-1; D perhaps matches TRBD1 (6 bases). In germline, CDR1 is MDHEN, CDR2 SYDVKM. V was cut by 6 bases and J by 4 bases, with 18 bases left in between. This CDR3 is built from 15 residues. CDR3 protein: CASRTNRAGATEAFF. CDR3 DNA: TGTGCCAGCAGAACCAACAGGGCAGGGGCCACTGAAGCTTTCTTT. The variable domain in full, with the rest retrieved from reference TRBV28 and TRBJ1-1, is DVKVTQSSRYLVKRTGEKVFLECVQDMDHENMFWYRQDPGLGLRLIYFSYDVKMKEKGDIPEGYSVSREKKERFSLILESASTNQTSMYLCASRTNRAGATEAFFGQGTRLTVV.

The gene calls are TRBV28 and TRBJ2-1; 9 bases line up with TRBD2. The CDR3 sequence is 17 residues long. Germline V gives CDR1 MDHEN, CDR2 SYDVKM. Trimming cost V 5 bases and J 8 bases; bases outside gene matches: 16. The CDR3 here is CASSNLSAGGRGYEQFF. CDR3 in DNA: TGTGCCAGCAGTAACCTTTCAGCGGGAGGCCGTGGCTATGAGCAGTTCTTC.

This chain joins TRBV12-3 or TRBV12-4 and TRBJ1-3; D perhaps matches TRBD1 (6 bases). V lost 1 base and J 14 bases, leaving 15 bases between the germline ends. CDR3 length: 13 residues. CDR3: CASSLGDRSTVYF. The CDR3 DNA sequence: TGTGCCAGCAGTTTAGGAGACAGGTCAACCGTATATTTT.

This chain uses TRBV7-9 with TRBJ1-3, with D unresolved. Between the trimmed V and J ends, which lost 1 base and 0 bases, there was a span of 10 bases. The V gene's germline CDR1 is SEHNR and CDR2 FQNEAQ (reference sequence). There are 16 residues in the CDR3. The DNA for the CDR3 is TGTGCCAGCAGCTTAGGGGCGGGGTCCTCTGGAAACACCATATATTTT. Translating it yields CASSLGAGSSGNTIYF. Looking up the rest from reference TRBV7-9 and TRBJ1-3 gives the full variable domain: DTGVSQNPRHKITKRGQNVTFRCDPISEHNRLYWYRQTLGQGPEFLTYFQNEAQLEKSRLLSDRFSAERPKGSFSTLEIQRTEQGDSAMYLCASSLGAGSSGNTIYFGEGSWLTVV.